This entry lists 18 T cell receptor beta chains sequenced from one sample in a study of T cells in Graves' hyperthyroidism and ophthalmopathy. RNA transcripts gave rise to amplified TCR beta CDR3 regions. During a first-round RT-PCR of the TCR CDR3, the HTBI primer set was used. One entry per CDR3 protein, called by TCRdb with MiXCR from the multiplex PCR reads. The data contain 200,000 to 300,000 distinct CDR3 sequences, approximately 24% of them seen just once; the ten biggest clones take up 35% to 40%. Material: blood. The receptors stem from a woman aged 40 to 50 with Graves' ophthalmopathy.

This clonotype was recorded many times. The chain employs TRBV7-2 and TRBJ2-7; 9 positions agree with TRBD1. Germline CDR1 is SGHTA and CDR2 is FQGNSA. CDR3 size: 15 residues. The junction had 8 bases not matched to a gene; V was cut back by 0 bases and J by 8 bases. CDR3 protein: CASSLAGQGWDKQYF. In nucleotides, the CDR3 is TGTGCCAGCAGCTTAGCGGGACAGGGCTGGGACAAGCAGTACTTC.

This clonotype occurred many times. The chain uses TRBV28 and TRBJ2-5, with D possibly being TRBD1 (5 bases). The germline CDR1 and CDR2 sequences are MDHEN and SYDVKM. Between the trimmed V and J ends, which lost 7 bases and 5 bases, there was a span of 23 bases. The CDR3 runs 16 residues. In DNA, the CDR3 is TGTGCCAGCACCGATCAGGGAACGGGTGCGTCGGAGACCCAGTACTTC. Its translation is CASTDQGTGASETQYF.

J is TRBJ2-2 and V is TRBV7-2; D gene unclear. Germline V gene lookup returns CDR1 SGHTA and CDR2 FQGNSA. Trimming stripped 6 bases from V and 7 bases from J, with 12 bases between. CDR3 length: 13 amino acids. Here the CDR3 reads CASSPPGRGELFF. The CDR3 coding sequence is TGTGCCAGCAGTCCCCCCGGGCGCGGGGAGCTGTTTTTT.

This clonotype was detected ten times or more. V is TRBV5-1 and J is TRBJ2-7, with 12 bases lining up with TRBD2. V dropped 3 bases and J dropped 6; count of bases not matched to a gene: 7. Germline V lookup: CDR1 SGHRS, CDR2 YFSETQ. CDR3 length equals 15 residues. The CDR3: CASSSDLAGGTEQYF. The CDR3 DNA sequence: TGCGCCAGCAGCTCCGACCTAGCGGGAGGGACCGAGCAGTACTTC. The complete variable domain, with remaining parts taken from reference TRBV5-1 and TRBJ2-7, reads KAGVTQTPRYLIKTRGQQVTLSCSPISGHRSVSWYQQTPGQGLQFLFEYFSETQRNKGNFPGRFSGRQFSNSRSEMNVSTLELGDSALYLCASSSDLAGGTEQYFGPGTRLTVT.

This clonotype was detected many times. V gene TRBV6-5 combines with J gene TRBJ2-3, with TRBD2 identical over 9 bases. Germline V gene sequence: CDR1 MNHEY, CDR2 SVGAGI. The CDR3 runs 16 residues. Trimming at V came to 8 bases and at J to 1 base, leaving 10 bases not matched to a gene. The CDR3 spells CASGGAGGGRTDTQYF. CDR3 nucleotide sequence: TGTGCCAGCGGAGGGGCGGGAGGGGGACGCACAGATACGCAGTATTTT.

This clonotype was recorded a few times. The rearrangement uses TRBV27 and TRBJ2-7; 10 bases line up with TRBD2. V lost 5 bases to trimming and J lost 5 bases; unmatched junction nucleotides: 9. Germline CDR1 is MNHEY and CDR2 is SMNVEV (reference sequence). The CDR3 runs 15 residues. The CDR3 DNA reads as TGTGCCAGCAGTCCAAATAGCGGGGGGATCAACGAGCAGTACTTC. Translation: CASSPNSGGINEQYF.

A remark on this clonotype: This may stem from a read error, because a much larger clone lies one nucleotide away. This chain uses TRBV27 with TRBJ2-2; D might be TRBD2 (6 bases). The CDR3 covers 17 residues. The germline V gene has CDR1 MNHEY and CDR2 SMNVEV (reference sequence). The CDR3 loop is CASSYKGRREFTGEPFF. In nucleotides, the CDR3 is TGTGCCAGCAGTTATAAGGGGCGACGGGAGTTTACCGGGGAGCCGTTTTTT.

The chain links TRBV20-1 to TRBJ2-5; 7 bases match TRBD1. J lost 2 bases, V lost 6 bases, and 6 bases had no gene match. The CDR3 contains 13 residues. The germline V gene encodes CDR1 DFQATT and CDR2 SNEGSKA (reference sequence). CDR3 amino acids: CSASRDSQETQYF. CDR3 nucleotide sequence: TGCAGTGCCAGCCGGGACAGTCAAGAGACCCAGTACTTC.

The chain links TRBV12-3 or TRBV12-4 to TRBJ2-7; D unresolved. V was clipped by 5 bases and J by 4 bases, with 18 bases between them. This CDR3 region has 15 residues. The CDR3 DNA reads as TGTGCCAGCAGTGAGAGACATGGCGGCTGGTACGAGCAGTACTTC. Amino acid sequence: CASSERHGGWYEQYF.

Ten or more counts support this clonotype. The CDR3 bases are TGCAGTGCTAGAGAACTACAGGGTGGTCAGCCCCAGCATTTT. It is translated as CSARELQGGQPQHF. The J gene is TRBJ1-5, the V gene TRBV20-1, with D maybe TRBD1 (6 bases). This CDR3 has 14 residues. V dropped 0 bases and J dropped 6 bases, with 12 bases sitting between them. Germline CDR1 reads DFQATT; CDR2 reads SNEGSKA (reference sequence).

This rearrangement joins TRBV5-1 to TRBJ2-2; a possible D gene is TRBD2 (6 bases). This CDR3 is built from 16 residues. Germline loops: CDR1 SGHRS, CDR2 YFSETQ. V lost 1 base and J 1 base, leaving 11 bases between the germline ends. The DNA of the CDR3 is TGCGCCAGCAGCTTGTTAGCTAGCGTGAACACCGGGGAGCTGTTTTTT. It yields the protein CASSLLASVNTGELFF.

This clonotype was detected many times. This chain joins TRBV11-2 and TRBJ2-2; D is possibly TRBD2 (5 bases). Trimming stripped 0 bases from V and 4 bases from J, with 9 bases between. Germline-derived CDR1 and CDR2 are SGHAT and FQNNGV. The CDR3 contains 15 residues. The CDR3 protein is CASSLDRGATGELFF. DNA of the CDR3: TGTGCCAGCAGCTTAGATCGGGGAGCCACCGGGGAGCTGTTTTTT.

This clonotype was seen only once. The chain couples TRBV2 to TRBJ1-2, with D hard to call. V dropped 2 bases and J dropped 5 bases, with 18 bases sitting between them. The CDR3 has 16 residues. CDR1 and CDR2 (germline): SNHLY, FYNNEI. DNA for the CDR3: TGTGCCAGCAGTGAATTGAACGTCCAGGCTGTTTATGGCTACACCTTC. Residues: CASSELNVQAVYGYTF.

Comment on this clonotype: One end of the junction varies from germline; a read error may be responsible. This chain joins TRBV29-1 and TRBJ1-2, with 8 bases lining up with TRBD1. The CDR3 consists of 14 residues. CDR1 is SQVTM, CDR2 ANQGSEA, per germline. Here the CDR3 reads CSVDVIGTGYGYIF. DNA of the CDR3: TGCAGCGTCGATGTTATCGGGACAGGCTATGGCTACATCTTC.

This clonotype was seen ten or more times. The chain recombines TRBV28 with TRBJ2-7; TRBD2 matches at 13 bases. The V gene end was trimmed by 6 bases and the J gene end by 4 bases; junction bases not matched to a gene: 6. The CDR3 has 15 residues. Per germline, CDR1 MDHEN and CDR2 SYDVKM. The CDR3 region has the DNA TGTGCCAGCAGCCCTGGACTAGCGGGAGAGTACGAGCAGTACTTC. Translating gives CASSPGLAGEYEQYF.

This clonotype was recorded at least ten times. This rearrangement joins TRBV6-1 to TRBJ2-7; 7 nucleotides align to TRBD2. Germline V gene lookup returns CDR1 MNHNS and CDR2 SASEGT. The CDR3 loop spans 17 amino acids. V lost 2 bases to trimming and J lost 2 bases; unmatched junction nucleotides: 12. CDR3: CASSEIQEGGLTYEQYF. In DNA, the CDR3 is TGTGCCAGCAGTGAAATCCAAGAGGGAGGGCTCACCTACGAGCAGTACTTC.

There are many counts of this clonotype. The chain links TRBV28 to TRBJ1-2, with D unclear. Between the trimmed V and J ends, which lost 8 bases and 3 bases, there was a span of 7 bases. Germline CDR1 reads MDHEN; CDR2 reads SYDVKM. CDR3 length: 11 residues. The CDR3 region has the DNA TGTGCCAGCGGACCGGACTATGGCTACACCTTC. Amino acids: CASGPDYGYTF.

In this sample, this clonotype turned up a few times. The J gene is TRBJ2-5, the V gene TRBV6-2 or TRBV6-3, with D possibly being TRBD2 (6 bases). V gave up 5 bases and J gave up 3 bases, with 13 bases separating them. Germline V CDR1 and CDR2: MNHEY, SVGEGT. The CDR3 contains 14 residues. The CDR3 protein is CASSPSVLKETQYF. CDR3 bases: TGTGCCAGCAGTCCTAGCGTACTTAAAGAGACCCAGTACTTC.